The present T cell receptor (beta chain) was sequenced within a study of cytomegalovirus exposure and HLA in healthy donors. Study-level results: TCR beta chain V- and J-gene trimming was linked, in a later analysis, to a missense variant in DCLRE1C. Associated with cytomegalovirus, according to the listing, were approximately 160 TCR beta chains.

The CDR3 extends over 14 amino acids. Germline V CDR1 and CDR2: SGHAT, FQDESV (reference sequence). PCR used 60 Vbeta primers and 13 Jbeta primers. Clones were sequenced by immunoSEQ multiplex PCR, and TCRdb holds only the in-frame ones, with some missing. The table lists 90,000 to 140,000 clones, approximately 86% of them singletons. As for this clone: Antigen: not known. One end of the junction varies from germline; a read error may be responsible.

The chain joins TRBV11-1 to TRBJ2-7; 7 nucleotides match TRBD1. Input material: PBMCs. The sequence derives from a man between 18 and 29 years old in good health and CMV-seronegative. The CDR3 region is CASRPALEPGQTHF. The CDR3 DNA follows: TGTGCCAGCAGACCAGCCCTCGAACCGGGACAGACTCACTTC.